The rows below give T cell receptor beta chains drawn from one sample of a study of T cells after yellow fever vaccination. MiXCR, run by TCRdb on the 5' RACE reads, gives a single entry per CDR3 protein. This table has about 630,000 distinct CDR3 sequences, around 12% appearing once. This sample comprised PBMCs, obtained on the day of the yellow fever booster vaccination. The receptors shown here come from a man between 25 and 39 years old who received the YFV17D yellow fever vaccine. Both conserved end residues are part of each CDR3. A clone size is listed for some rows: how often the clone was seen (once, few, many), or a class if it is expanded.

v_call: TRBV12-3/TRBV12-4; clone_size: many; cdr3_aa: CASRGGGETQYF
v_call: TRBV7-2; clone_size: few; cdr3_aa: CASSSQRGYVTYEQYF
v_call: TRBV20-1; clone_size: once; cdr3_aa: CSANQLLARGGYEQYF
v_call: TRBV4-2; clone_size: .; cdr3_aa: CASSQDRGAAGEKLFF
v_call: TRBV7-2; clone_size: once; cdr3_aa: CASSLWSSGRGETQYF
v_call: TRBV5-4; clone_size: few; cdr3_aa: CASSLGHPGGAYEQYF
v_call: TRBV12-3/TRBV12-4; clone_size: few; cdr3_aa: CASSLSGDRTQYF
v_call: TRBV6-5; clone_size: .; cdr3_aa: CASSYMGEKNNEQFF
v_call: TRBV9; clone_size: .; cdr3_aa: CASSVGTGNTIYF
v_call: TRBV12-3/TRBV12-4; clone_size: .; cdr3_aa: CASMREAGGNEQFF
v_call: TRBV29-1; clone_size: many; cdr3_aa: CSVGQGGNTEAFF
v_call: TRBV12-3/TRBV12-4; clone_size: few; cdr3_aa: CASSPSGQGSYEQYF
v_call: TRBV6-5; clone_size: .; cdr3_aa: CASSSSRTYNEQFF
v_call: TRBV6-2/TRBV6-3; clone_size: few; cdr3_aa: CASSRLGLTGELFF
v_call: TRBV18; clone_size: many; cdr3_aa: CASSRGTSGTGELFF
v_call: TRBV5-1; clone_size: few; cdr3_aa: CASSFGTDSGAQHF
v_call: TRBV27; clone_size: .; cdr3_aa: CASSGRPTDTQYF
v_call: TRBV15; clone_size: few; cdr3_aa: CATRTGTALRDTQYF
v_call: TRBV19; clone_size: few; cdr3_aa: CASSTGGSLNEQFF
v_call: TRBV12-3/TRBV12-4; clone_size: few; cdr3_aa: CASSPRQGRMGNEQFF